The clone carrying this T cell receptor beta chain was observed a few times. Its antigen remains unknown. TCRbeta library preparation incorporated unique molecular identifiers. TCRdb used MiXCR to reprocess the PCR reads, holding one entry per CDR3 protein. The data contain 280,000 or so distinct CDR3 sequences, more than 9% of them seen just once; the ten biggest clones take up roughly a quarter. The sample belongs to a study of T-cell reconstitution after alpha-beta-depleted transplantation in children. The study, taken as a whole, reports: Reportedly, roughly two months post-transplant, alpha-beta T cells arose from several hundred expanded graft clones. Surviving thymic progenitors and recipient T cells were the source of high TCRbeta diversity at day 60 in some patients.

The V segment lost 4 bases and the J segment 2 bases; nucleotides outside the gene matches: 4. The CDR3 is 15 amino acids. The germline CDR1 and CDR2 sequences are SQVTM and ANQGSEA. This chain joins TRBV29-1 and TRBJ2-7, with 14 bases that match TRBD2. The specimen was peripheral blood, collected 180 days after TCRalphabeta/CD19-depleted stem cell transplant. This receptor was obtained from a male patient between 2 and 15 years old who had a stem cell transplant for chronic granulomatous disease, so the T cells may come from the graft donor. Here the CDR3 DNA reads TGCAGCGTTGCGGGACTAGCGGGAGTAACCTACGAGCAGTACTTC. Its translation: CSVAGLAGVTYEQYF.